This TCR beta chain emerged from a study of cytomegalovirus exposure and HLA in healthy donors (dated by TCRdb to the late 2010s). For the wider study: According to a later analysis, the 120 validation repertoires were produced on the same platform as the 666 repertoires of the first cohort. To predict cytomegalovirus infection status, the study combined high-throughput TCR immunosequencing, statistical association of individual TCRs with disease status, and machine learning. The study aimed to test whether signatures of past pathogen exposure could be identified by cataloging public T cell receptors. In addition to the first cohort of about 650 subjects, a separate validation cohort of approximately 130 different subjects was used.

Summary of the overall study and its limitations: A total of 164 TCR beta chains were listed by the study as associated with cytomegalovirus. A later analysis lacked HLA typing for the validation cohort, so it scored co-occurrence in that cohort across all 120 repertoires. While some public TCRs were present in many individuals, most TCR sequences turned up only very rarely across donors. The authors suggested that the approach could potentially be extended to other disease states and immunological phenotypes. In both the original and validation cohorts, the classifier was reported to diagnose cytomegalovirus status with high specificity and sensitivity. Subsequent analysis determined that TCRs grouped into clusters in the first cohort also showed a tendency toward co-occurrence across the roughly 110 validation repertoires, and 85% to 95% of cluster scores exceeded 0. A few of the identified cytomegalovirus-associated TCR beta chains were confirmed in vitro to be specific for cytomegalovirus antigens.

Trimming removed 1 base from V and 6 bases from J, leaving 9 bases between the germline ends. CDR1 is given as MGHRA and CDR2 as YSYEKL, both from the germline V gene. The CDR3 goes from the cysteine to the phenylalanine over 13 residues. Here the CDR3 DNA is all that survives: 39 bases in frame from base 1. Details on this clone: This receptor's antigen is unknown. No base quality information exists; no much larger clone differs at one position.

The donors belonged to the validation cohort of under 150 subjects, which was separate from the roughly 670-subject first cohort. Library preparation used the immunoSEQ multiplex PCR assay. Regarding the original processing steps: To diagnose cytomegalovirus status from the catalog of TCR beta chain sequences, a statistical classification framework was built. In its TCRdb copy, this immuneACCESS table keeps in-frame sequences only and misses some clones. Where compared with another copy, unresolved V genes explain less than half of these, and the others have no known cause. From that table come the V and J calls and clone size; the DNA was used to work out D and trimming. Recorded for this sample are some 76,000 clones; roughly 95% of them occurred a single time. In total, the top ten clones hold approximately 3.5% of the sample.

The V and J segments used are TRBV4-1 and TRBJ1-1; confidence is insufficient to name the D gene. This clonotype originated in a woman aged 18-29 years in good health and CMV-seropositive. The specimen sequenced was PBMCs. CDR3 protein: CASSQGTGAEAFF. In nucleotides, the sequence is TGCGCCAGCAGCCAAGGAACGGGTGCTGAAGCTTTCTTT.